The T cell receptor beta chain described here comes from a study of T cells in localized non-small cell lung cancer. Germline loops: CDR1 SGHDT, CDR2 YYEEEE. With 4 bases removed from V and 1 base from J, the gap between germline ends came to 8 bases. The CDR3 runs to 13 residues. General study findings and limits: Uninvolved nearby lung showed the greatest T cell clonality, exceeding that found in tumor. When the top 100 tumor clones were examined, a median approximately 59 of them also appeared in the adjacent lung, which was paired and uninvolved. Overall survival was longer when the density of T cells in the blood was higher. Only one tumor region went through sequencing, so heterogeneity may still be there.

Some clones are missing from TCRdb's copy, which holds only in-frame ones; the method was immunoSEQ multiplex PCR. The sample carries tens of thousands of clones, about nine tenths recorded once. This clone is a singleton in its sample. Its antigen is not known. The J gene is TRBJ1-1, the V gene TRBV5-6; D possibly corresponds to TRBD1 (6 bases). The TCR was taken from a woman aged 35 to 69 with stage I lung adenocarcinoma. The specimen comprised peripheral blood, sampled before any cancer treatment. CDR3 nucleotide sequence: TGTGCCAGCAGCCTGACAGGGAACACTGAAGCTTTCTTT. It codes for CASSLTGNTEAFF.